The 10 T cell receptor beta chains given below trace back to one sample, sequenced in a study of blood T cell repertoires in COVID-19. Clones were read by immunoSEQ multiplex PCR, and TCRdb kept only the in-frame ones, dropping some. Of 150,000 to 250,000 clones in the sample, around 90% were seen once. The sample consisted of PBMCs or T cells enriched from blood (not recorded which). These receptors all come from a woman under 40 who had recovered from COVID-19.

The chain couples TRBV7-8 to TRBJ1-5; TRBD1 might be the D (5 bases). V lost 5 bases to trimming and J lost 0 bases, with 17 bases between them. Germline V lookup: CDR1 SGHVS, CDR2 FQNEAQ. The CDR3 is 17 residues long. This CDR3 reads CASSAGPQVYSNQPQHF. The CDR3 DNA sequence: TGTGCCAGCAGCGCGGGACCACAGGTTTATAGCAATCAGCCCCAGCATTTT.

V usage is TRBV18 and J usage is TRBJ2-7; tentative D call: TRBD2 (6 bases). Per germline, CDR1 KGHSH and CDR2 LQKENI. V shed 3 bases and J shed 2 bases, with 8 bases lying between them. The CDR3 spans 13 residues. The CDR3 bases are TGTGCCAGCTCACCGGGACTCACCTACGAGCAGTACTTC. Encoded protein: CASSPGLTYEQYF.

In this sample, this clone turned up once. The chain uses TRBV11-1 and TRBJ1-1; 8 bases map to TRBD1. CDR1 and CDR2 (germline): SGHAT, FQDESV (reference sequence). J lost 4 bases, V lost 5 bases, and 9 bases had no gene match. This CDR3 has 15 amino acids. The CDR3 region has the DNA TGTGCCAGCAGCACCTACCGCGACAGGGGCACTGAAGCTTTCTTT. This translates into CASSTYRDRGTEAFF.

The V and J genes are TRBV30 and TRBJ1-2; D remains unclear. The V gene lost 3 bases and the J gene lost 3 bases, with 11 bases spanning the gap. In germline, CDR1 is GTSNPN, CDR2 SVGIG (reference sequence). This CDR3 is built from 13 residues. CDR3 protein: CAWSSMRDYGYTF. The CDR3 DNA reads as TGTGCCTGGAGCTCGATGCGGGACTATGGCTACACCTTC.

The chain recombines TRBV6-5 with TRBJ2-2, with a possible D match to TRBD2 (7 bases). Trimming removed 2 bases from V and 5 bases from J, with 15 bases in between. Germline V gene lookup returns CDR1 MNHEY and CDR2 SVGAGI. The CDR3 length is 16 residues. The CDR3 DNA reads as TGTGCCAGCAGTTACAGGCGGGGGCGAAGGACCGGGGAGCTGTTTTTT. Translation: CASSYRRGRRTGELFF.

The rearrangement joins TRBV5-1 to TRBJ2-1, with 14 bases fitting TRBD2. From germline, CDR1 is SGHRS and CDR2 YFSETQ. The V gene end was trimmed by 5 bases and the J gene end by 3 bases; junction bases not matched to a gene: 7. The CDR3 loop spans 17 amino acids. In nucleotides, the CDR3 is TGCGCCAGCAGAGGGACTAGCGGGAGAGTGAGCTACAATGAGCAGTTCTTC. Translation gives CASRGTSGRVSYNEQFF. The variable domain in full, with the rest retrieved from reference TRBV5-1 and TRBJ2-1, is KAGVTQTPRYLIKTRGQQVTLSCSPISGHRSVSWYQQTPGQGLQFLFEYFSETQRNKGNFPGRFSGRQFSNSRSEMNVSTLELGDSALYLCASRGTSGRVSYNEQFFGPGTRLTVL.

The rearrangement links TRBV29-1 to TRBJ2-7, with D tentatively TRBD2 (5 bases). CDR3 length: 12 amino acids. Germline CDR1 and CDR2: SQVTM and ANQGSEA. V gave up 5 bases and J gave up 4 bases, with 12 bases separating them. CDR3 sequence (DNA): TGCAGCGTTTCCGGGGATCCGTACGAGCAGTACTTC. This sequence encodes CSVSGDPYEQYF.

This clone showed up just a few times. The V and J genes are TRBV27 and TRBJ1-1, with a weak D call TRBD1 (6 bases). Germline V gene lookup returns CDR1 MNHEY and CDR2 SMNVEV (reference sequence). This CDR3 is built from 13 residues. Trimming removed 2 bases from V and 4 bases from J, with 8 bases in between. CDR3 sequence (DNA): TGTGCCAGCAGTTTAAGGGGGAGCACTGAAGCTTTCTTT. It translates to CASSLRGSTEAFF.

CDR3 residues: CAWGLGASGGITDTQYF. In nucleotides, the CDR3 is TGTGCCTGGGGACTGGGGGCTAGCGGGGGTATCACAGATACGCAGTATTTT. J is TRBJ2-3 and V is TRBV30, with 10 bases aligning to TRBD2. CDR3 length: 17 amino acids. The ends lost 5 bases at V and 2 bases at J; junction bases unmatched: 13. Germline lookup yields CDR1 GTSNPN and CDR2 SVGIG (reference sequence). The entire variable domain, with the rest obtained from reference TRBV30 and TRBJ2-3, is as follows: SQTIHQWPATLVQPVGSPLSLECTVEGTSNPNLYWYRQAAGRGLQLLFYSVGIGQISSEVPQNLSASRPQDRQFILSSKKLLLSDSGFYLCAWGLGASGGITDTQYFGPGTRLTVL.

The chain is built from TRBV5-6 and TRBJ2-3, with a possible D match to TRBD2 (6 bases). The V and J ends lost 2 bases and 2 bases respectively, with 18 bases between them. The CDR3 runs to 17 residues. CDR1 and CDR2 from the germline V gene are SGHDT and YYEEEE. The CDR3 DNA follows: TGTGCCAGCAGCTTTGTCCCCACTGGGGGGACCACAGATACGCAGTATTTT. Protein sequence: CASSFVPTGGTTDTQYF.